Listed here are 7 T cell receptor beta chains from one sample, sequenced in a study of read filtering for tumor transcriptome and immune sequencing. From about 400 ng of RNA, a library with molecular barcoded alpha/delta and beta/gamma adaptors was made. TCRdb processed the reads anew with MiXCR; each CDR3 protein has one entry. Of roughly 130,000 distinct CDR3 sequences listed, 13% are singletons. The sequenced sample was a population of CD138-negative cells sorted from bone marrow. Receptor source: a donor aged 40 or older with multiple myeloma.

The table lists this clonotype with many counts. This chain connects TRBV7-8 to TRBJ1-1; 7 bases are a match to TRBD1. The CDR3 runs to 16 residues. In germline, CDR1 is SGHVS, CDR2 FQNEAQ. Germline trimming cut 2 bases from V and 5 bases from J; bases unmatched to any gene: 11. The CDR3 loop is CASSLTTQGGRTEAFF. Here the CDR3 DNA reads TGTGCCAGCAGCTTAACTACCCAGGGGGGAAGAACTGAAGCTTTCTTT.

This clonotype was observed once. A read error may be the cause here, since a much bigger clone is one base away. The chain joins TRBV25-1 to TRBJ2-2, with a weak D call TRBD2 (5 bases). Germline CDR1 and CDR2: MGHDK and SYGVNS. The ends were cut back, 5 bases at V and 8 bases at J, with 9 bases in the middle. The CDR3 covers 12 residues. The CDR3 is CASSSPGGELFF. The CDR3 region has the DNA TGTGCCAGCAGTTCCCCGGGAGGGGAGCTGTTTTTT.

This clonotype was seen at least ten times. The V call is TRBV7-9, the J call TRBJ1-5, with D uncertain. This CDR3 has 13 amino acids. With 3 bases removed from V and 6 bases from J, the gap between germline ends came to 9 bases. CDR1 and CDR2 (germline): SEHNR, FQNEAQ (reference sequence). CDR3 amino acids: CASSLGFAQPQHF. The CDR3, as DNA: TGTGCCAGCAGCTTGGGTTTCGCTCAGCCCCAGCATTTT.

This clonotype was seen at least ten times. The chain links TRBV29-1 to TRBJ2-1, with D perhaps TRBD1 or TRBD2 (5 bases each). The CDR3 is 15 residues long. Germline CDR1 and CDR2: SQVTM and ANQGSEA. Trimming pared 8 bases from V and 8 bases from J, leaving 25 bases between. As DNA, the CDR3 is TGCAGCCCACTTCTTCCTCGGGCGCGAGGGGATGAGCAGTTCTTC. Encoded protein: CSPLLPRARGDEQFF.

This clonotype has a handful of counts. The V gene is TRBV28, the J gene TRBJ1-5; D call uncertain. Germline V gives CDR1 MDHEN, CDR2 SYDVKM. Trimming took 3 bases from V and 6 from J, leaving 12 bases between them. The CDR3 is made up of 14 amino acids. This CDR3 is CASSFGQAIQPQHF. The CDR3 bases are TGTGCCAGCAGTTTTGGTCAGGCCATTCAGCCCCAGCATTTT.

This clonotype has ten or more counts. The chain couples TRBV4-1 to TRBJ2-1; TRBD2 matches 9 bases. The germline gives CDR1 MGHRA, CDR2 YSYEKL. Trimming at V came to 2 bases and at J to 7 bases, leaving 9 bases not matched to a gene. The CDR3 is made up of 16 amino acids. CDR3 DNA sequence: TGCGCCAGCAGCCAAACTAGCGGGTCAGTGAGGAATGAGCAGTTCTTC. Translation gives CASSQTSGSVRNEQFF.

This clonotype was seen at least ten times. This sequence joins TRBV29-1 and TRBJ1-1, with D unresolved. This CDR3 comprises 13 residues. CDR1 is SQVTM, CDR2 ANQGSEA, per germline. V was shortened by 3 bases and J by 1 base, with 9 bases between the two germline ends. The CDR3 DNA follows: TGCAGCGTTGAGTGGAAAGAGAACACTGAAGCTTTCTTT. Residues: CSVEWKENTEAFF.